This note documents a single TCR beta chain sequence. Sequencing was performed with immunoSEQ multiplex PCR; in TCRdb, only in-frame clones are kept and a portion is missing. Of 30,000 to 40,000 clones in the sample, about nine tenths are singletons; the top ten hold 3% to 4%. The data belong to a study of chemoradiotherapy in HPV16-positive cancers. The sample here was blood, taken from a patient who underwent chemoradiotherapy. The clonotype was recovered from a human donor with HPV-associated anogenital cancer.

The CDR3 nucleotides are TGTGCCAGCAGCGCGCACCCCCCTCAGGTGAACACTGAAGCTTTCTTT. Its translation is CASSAHPPQVNTEAFF. This sequence joins TRBV7-8 and TRBJ1-1; D remains unclear. The CDR3 totals 16 residues. V was pared by 5 bases and J by 0 bases, with 16 bases between. In germline, CDR1 is SGHVS, CDR2 FQNEAQ.